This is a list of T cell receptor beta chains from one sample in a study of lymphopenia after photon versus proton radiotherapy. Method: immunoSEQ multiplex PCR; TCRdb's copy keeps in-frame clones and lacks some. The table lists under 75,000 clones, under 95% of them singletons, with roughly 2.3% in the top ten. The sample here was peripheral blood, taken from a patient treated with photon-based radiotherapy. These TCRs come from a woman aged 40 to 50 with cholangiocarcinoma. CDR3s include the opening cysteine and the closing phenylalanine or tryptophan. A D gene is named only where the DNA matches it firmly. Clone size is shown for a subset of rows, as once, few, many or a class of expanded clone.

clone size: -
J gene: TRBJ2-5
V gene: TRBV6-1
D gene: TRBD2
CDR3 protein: CASVLIAGGQETQYF
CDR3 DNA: TGTGCCAGCGTATTGATAGCGGGGGGCCAAGAGACCCAGTACTTC

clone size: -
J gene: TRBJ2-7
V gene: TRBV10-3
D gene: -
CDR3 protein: CAISGPPPKGEQYF
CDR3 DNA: TGTGCCATCAGTGGTCCCCCCCCGAAGGGGGAGCAGTACTTC

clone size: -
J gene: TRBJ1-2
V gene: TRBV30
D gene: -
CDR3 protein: CAWSAPKLPGLKYGYTF
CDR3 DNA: TGTGCCTGGAGTGCCCCGAAACTACCGGGACTGAAATATGGCTACACCTTC

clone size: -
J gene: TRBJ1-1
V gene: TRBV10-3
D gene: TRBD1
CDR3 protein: CAFPGTGSEAFF
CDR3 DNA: TGTGCCTTTCCCGGGACAGGCTCTGAAGCTTTCTTT

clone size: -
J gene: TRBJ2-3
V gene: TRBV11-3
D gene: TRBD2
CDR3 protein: CASSFSSGGQITDTQYF
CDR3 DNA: TGTGCCAGCAGCTTCAGCAGCGGGGGGCAAATCACAGATACGCAGTATTTT

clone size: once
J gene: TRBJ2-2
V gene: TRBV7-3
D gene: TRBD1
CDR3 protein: CASSSTGTVNTGELFF
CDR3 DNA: TGTGCCAGCAGCTCAACCGGGACAGTGAACACCGGGGAGCTGTTTTTT

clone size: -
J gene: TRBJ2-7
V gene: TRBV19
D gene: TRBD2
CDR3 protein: CASNSPAGATYEQYF
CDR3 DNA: TGTGCCAGTAACTCCCCGGCGGGAGCAACCTACGAGCAGTACTTC

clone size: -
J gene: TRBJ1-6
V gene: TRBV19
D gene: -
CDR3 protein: CASSMRDPGYLNF
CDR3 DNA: TGTGCCAGTAGTATGAGGGACCCGGGATACCTTAACTTT

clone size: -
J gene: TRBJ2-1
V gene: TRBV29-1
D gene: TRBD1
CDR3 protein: CSVGGQTSYNEQFF
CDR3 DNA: TGCAGCGTTGGGGGACAGACTTCGTACAATGAGCAGTTCTTC

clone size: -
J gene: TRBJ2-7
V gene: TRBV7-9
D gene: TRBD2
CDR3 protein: CASTVAGVAEQYF
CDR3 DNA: TGTGCCAGCACCGTAGCGGGAGTAGCCGAGCAGTACTTC

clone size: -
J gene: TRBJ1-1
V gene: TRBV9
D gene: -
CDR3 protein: CASSMPPTFKRNTEAFF
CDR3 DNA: TGTGCCAGCAGCATGCCACCGACCTTTAAAAGGAACACTGAAGCTTTCTTT

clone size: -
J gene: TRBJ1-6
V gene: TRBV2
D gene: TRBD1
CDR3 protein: CASIFGTGAPSPLHF
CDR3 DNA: TGTGCCAGCATCTTCGGGACAGGCGCCCCCTCACCCCTCCACTTT

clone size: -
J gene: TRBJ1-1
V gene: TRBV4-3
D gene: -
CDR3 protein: CASSQDTVGTDIEAFF
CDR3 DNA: TGCGCCAGCAGCCAAGATACAGTAGGGACTGATATCGAAGCTTTCTTT